This TCR beta chain was found in a study of identical twins. The CDR3 is 15 amino acids. The junction had 10 bases not matched to a gene; V was cut back by 6 bases and J by 8 bases. On this clonotype: As yet, its antigen is unknown.

General observations from the study: Recombination models fit unrelated individuals' TCR alpha sharing but underestimated twins'. Beta out-of-frame sequences showed weaker excess twin sharing.

A universal primer site came from template switching; cDNA carried unique molecular identifiers. MiXCR, applied by TCRdb to the 5' RACE reads, yields one record per CDR3 protein. The sample records around 1.7 million distinct CDR3 sequences, under 35% being singletons. Only healthy Caucasians were enrolled as donors. The clonotype comes from a newborn girl in good health. The rearrangement uses TRBV12-3 or TRBV12-4 and TRBJ2-3; 11 positions agree with TRBD2. Sequencing input: cord blood. The CDR3 DNA follows: TGTGCCAGCAGCCGCACCCCCGGGACTAGCGGTACGCAGTATTTT. It is translated as CASSRTPGTSGTQYF.